The 5 T cell receptor beta chains in this list originate from one sample, sequenced in a study of T cell responses to AZD1222 COVID-19 vaccine. Some clones are missing from TCRdb's copy, which holds only in-frame ones; the method was immunoSEQ multiplex PCR. This table holds 180,000 or so clones, 88% found once. The sequencing here drew on peripheral blood, taken on day 0 of AZD1222 vaccination. All receptors derive from an adult in good health.

This chain links TRBV28 with TRBJ2-7; a possible D gene is TRBD1 (6 bases). Trimming shortened V by 2 bases and J by 7 bases, and 15 bases separated the two germline ends. Germline V gene sequence: CDR1 MDHEN, CDR2 SYDVKM. The CDR3 runs to 14 residues. CDR3 sequence (DNA): TGTGCCAGCAGTTTAGTGGGTCAGGGGAAAGAGCAGTACTTC. This gives the protein CASSLVGQGKEQYF.

This chain uses TRBV30 with TRBJ2-1; D is ambiguous. V was pared by 0 bases and J by 2 bases, with 5 bases between. Germline-derived CDR1 and CDR2 are GTSNPN and SVGIG (reference sequence). The CDR3 has 13 amino acids. CDR3 DNA sequence: TGTGCCTGGAGTGTGAACCCCTACAATGAGCAGTTCTTC. It encodes CAWSVNPYNEQFF. The whole variable domain, remainder taken from reference TRBV30 and TRBJ2-1, is SQTIHQWPATLVQPVGSPLSLECTVEGTSNPNLYWYRQAAGRGLQLLFYSVGIGQISSEVPQNLSASRPQDRQFILSSKKLLLSDSGFYLCAWSVNPYNEQFFGPGTRLTVL.

The chain has TRBV24-1 and TRBJ2-3; 13 bases match TRBD2. The germline V gene has CDR1 KGHDR and CDR2 SFDVKD. The junction had 2 bases not matched to a gene; V was cut back by 2 bases and J by 1 base. The CDR3 spans 17 residues. This CDR3 reads CATSDSGTSGGTDTQYF. The CDR3 nucleotides read TGTGCCACCAGTGATTCGGGGACTAGCGGGGGCACAGATACGCAGTATTTT.

The V call is TRBV7-2, the J call TRBJ1-5, with a tentative D call TRBD1 (5 bases). The V gene lost 5 bases and the J gene lost 3 bases, with 20 bases spanning the gap. CDR3 length equals 17 residues. CDR1 and CDR2 from the germline V gene are SGHTA and FQGNSA. The CDR3 DNA is TGTGCCAGCAGCCCTTGGACGGGGCAGCCATACAATCAGCCCCAGCATTTT. This sequence encodes CASSPWTGQPYNQPQHF. Full variable domain (missing parts from reference TRBV7-2 and TRBJ1-5): GAGVSQSPSNKVTEKGKDVELRCDPISGHTALYWYRQSLGQGLEFLIYFQGNSAPDKSGLPSDRFSAERTGGSVSTLTIQRTQQEDSAVYLCASSPWTGQPYNQPQHFGDGTRLSIL.

This clone was counted a single time. The rearrangement links TRBV19 to TRBJ1-5, with 9 nucleotides matching TRBD1. Unmatched junction bases numbered 16, after V lost 4 bases and J lost 6 bases. This CDR3 contains 18 residues. Germline assignment: CDR1 LNHDA and CDR2 SQIVND (reference sequence). CDR3: CASSTRQGQGAGGQPQHF. DNA of the CDR3: TGTGCCAGTAGTACCCGACAGGGACAGGGAGCAGGTGGTCAGCCCCAGCATTTT.